This T cell receptor beta chain was sequenced in a study of fetal regulatory T cell absence and autoimmunity. Study-level background: Without clinical diabetes, IPEX patients showed exocrine pancreas autoimmunity.

Sequencing was at survey level. The protocol was immunoSEQ multiplex PCR, while the TCRdb copy is restricted to in-frame clones and leaves out a portion. The sample includes some 50,000 clones, roughly 80% of them seen just once. Germline V CDR1 and CDR2: MNHEY, SVGAGI. The CDR3 contains 15 residues. V lost 5 bases and J 1 base, leaving 14 bases between the germline ends. Source material: cord blood. The chain is built from TRBV6-5 and TRBJ1-2; D call uncertain. The receptor was derived from a newborn boy with IPEX syndrome. In nucleotides, the CDR3 is TGTGCCAGCAGTCTCCGCCTCGACGGTAACTATGGCTACACCTTC. Its protein is CASSLRLDGNYGYTF.